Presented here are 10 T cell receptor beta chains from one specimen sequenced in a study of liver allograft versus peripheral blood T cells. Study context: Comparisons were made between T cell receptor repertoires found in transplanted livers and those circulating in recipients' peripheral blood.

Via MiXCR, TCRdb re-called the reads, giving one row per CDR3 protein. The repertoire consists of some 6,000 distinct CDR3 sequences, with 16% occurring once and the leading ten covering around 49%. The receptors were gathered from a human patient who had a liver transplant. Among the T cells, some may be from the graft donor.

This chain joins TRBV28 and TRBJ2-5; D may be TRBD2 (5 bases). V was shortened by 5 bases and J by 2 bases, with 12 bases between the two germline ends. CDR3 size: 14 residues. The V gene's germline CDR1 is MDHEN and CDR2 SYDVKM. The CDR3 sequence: CASSPFGEQETQYF. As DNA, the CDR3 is TGTGCCAGCAGTCCCTTTGGGGAGCAAGAGACCCAGTACTTC.

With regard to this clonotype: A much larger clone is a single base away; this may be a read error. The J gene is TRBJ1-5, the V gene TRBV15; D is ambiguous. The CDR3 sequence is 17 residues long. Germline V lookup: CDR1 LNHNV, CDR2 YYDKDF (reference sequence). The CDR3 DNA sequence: TGTGTCACCAGCAGAGGCCGGGCAGCTTATAGCAATCAGCCCCAGCATTTT. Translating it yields CVTSRGRAAYSNQPQHF.

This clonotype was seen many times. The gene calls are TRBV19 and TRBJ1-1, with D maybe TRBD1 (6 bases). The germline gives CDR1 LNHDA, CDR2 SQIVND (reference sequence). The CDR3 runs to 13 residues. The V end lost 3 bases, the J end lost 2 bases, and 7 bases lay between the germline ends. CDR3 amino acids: CASSIRGNTEAFF. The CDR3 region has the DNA TGTGCCAGTAGTATCAGGGGAAACACTGAAGCTTTCTTT.

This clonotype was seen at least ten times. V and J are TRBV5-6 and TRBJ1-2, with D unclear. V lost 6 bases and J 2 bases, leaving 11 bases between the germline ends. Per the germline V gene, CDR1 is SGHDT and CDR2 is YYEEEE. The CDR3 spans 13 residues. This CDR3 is CASTSTGNYGYTF. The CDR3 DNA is TGTGCCAGCACATCGACGGGGAACTATGGCTACACCTTC. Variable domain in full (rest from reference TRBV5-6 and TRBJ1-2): DAGVTQSPTHLIKTRGQQVTLRCSPKSGHDTVSWYQQALGQGPQFIFQYYEEEERQRGNFPDRFSGHQFPNYSSELNVNALLLGDSALYLCASTSTGNYGYTFGSGTRLTVV.

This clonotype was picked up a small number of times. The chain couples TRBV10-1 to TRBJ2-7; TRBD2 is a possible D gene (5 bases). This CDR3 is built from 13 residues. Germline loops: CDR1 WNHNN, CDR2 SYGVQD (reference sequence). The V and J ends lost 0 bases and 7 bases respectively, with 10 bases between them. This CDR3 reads CASSESGLSEQYF. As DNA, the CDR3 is TGCGCCAGCAGTGAGTCAGGACTCTCGGAGCAGTACTTC.

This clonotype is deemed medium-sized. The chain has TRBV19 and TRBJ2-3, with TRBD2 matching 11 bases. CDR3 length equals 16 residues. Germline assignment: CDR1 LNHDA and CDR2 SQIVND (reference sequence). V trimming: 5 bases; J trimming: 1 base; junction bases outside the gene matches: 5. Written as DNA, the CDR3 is TGTGCCAGTAGTGTCGGGACTAGCGGAGGCACAGATACGCAGTATTTT. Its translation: CASSVGTSGGTDTQYF.

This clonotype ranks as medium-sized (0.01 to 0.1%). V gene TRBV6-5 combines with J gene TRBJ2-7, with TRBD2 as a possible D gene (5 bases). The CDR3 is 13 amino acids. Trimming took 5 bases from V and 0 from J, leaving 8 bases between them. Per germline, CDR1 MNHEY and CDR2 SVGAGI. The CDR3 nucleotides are TGTGCCAGCAGTCTAGGGAGCTCCTACGAGCAGTACTTC. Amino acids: CASSLGSSYEQYF.

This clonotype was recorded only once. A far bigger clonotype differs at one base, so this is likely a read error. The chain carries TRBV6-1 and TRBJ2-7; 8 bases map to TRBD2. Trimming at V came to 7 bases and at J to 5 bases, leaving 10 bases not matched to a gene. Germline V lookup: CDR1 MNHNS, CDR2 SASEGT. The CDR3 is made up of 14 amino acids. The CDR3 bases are TGTGCCAGCAAGGAAGCGGGGGCGGATCACGAGCAGTACTTC. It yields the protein CASKEAGADHEQYF.

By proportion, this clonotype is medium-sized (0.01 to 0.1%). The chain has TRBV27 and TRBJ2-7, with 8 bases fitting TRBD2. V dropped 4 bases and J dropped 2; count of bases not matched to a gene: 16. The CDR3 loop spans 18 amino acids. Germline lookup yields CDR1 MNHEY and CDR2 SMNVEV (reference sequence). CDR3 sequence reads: CASSSQRGRAPVTYEQYF. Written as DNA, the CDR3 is TGTGCCAGCAGTTCCCAGCGGGGGAGGGCGCCGGTAACCTACGAGCAGTACTTC.

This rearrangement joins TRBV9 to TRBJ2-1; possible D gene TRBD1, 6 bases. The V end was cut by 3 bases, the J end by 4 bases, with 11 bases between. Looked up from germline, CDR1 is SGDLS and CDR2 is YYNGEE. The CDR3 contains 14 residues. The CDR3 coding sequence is TGTGCCAGCAGCGCTTGGACAGAGTACAATGAGCAGTTCTTC. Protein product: CASSAWTEYNEQFF.